This T cell receptor beta chain was retrieved from a study of blood T cell repertoires in COVID-19 (dated by TCRdb to 2020 to 2021). Regarding the study in general: Collaborator samples came from the United States, Italy and Spain and covered acute and convalescent phases of COVID-19. Subjects who had been exposed to COVID-19, were actively infected with it, or had recovered from it provided the deeply sampled blood TCRbeta repertoires that made up the dataset. The samples were drawn from two sources: the first 160 participants of the ongoing ImmuneRACE study, and 1,254 subjects contributed by 6 global collaborators. The sample metadata nearly always contained a de-identified subject ID, COVID-19 status, age in years and sex. The repertoires were released in a freely available public database intended as a resource for research on the immune response to SARS-CoV-2. Where available, HLA class I and class II types were obtained from metadata supplied by the sample provider rather than from assay-based typing. The prospective study material was composed of cDNA or gDNA derived from T cells, B-cell-depleted T cells, or PBMCs. Paper-wide results and their limitations: The amount of clinical and demographic metadata varied by source and participant and was provided uncurated.

The junction carries 7 bases between V and J, which are trimmed by 5 bases and 2 bases respectively. The CDR3, from cysteine to phenylalanine, totals 12 residues. Only the CDR3 region is kept as DNA, spanning 36 bases read in frame from base 1. Looking up the germline V gene yields CDR1 SQVTM and CDR2 ANQGSEA. Comments on this clone: This receptor's antigen is unknown. Nothing much larger sits one base from this clone, and base qualities are not available.

TCRbeta CDR3 regions were amplified from genomic DNA using the immunoSEQ Assay, a bias-controlled multiplex PCR. The published analysis was carried out like this. Nucleated cell counts per sample were estimated from amplification of reference gene primers within the assay. Sequence reads were collapsed and filtered to measure the absolute abundance of every unique TCRbeta CDR3 rearrangement. For each sample, productive Simpson clonality was calculated by taking the square root of Simpson's diversity index across productive rearrangements. The table comes from immuneACCESS by way of TCRdb, which keeps in-frame sequences with V and J called. Part of the clones is missing from these tables; in studies checked, under half for an unresolved V gene and the rest for unknown reasons. V, J and clone size derive from that table, while D and trimming were established from the DNA sequence. Across this sample there are a few hundred thousand clones, with roughly nine tenths seen only once. The ten largest clones represent more than 1% of the sample.

Participants in the prospective study were aged roughly 18 to 90 years, lived in 20 to 30 United States geographic areas, and enrolled through a virtual design. In the prospective study, cohorts were assigned on the basis of participant-reported clinical history obtained from a screening survey and a study questionnaire. Recovered participants in ImmuneRACE Cohort 3 were defined as having two consecutive negative NP/OP PCR tests, clearance from a healthcare professional, or resolution of symptoms. Each participant in the prospective study had whole blood, serum and a nasopharyngeal or oropharyngeal swab collected by mobile phlebotomists. Prospective study participants could optionally give additional blood draws and questionnaires over an approximately two-month period. Prospective study blood samples were shipped either frozen or at room temperature before DNA extraction.

Recombination joined TRBV29-1 with TRBJ1-5, with the identity of the D gene unclear. The source of this sequence is a woman in her 30s who had recovered from COVID-19. Sequencing used PBMCs or T cells enriched from blood (not recorded which). CDR3 reads: CSVLEGNQPQHF. The DNA sequence is as follows: TGCAGCGTTCTGGAGGGCAATCAGCCCCAGCATTTT. This CDR3, with the reference TRBV29-1 and TRBJ1-5 proteins standing in past its ends, gives the full variable domain SAVISQKPSRDICQRGTSLTIQCQVDSQVTMMFWYRQQPGQSLTLIATANQGSEATYESGFVIDKFPISRPNLTFSTLTVSNMSPEDSSIYLCSVLEGNQPQHFGDGTRLSIL.